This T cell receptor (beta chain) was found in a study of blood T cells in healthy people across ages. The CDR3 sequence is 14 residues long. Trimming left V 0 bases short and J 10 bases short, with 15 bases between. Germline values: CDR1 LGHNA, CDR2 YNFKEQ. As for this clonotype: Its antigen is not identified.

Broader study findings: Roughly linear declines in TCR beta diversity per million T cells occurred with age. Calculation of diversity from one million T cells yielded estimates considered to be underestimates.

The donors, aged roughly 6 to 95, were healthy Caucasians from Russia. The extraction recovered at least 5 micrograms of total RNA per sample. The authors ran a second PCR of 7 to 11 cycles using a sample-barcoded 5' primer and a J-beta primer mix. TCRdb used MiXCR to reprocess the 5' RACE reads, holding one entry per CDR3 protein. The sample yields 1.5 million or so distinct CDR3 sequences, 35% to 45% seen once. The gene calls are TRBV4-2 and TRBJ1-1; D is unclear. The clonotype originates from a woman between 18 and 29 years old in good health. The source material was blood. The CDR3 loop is CASSQDRKDYVAFF. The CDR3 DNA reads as TGTGCCAGCAGCCAAGATAGGAAGGACTATGTAGCTTTCTTT.